This T cell receptor (beta chain) emerged from a study of T cells in Graves' hyperthyroidism and ophthalmopathy. Regarding the study as a whole: Blood shared most expanded thyroid clonotypes above 0.001.

Amplification yielded TCR beta CDR3 regions, with RNA transcripts as the source. The study used the HTBI primer set for a first-round RT-PCR of the TCR CDR3. A single record per CDR3 protein comes from TCRdb applying MiXCR to the multiplex PCR reads. The sample has roughly 530,000 distinct CDR3 sequences; 15% to 20% are singletons. Disease lasting under 3 months, a NOSPECS grade of at least 4, and a Clinical Activity Score of at least 3 were features of the ophthalmopathy patients. Reasons for excluding patients were uncontrolled infection, other autoimmune disease, pregnancy or lactation. The PBMCs had their origin in roughly 9.4 ml of fresh peripheral blood. Comments on this clonotype: Its cognate antigen is unknown.

This TCR was recovered from a woman aged 18-29 years with Graves' ophthalmopathy. The source material was blood.

CDR3 nucleotide sequence: TGTGCCAGCAGTTTACGGGGGGCCAGCTCACCCCTGGGACTAGACGGCAATGAGCAGTTCTTC. Protein: CASSLRGASSPLGLDGNEQFF. V is TRBV28 and J is TRBJ2-1; 8 bases are a match to TRBD2. The CDR3 is 21 amino acids. J gave up 6 bases and V 2 bases, and 24 bases lay outside the gene matches. Per the germline V gene, CDR1 is MDHEN and CDR2 is SYDVKM.